Below are 8 T cell receptor beta chains sequenced from a single sample in a study of blood T cell repertoires in COVID-19. Method: immunoSEQ multiplex PCR; TCRdb's copy keeps in-frame clones and lacks some. The sample lists approximately 30,000 clones; around 92% were seen once. The specimen sequenced was peripheral blood. The receptor source for this set is a woman in her thirties or forties with active or convalescent COVID-19.

V is TRBV10-3 and J is TRBJ1-3; 12 nucleotides agree with TRBD1. The CDR3 has 15 residues. Germline assignment: CDR1 ENHRY and CDR2 SYGVKD. V dropped 6 bases and J dropped 7; count of bases not matched to a gene: 7. This CDR3 reads CAISRGTGGLNTIYF. DNA of the CDR3: TGTGCCATCAGCCGCGGGACAGGGGGCCTCAACACCATATATTTT.

This clone appeared once. This sequence joins TRBV9 and TRBJ2-7; TRBD2 matches 9 bases. The CDR3 covers 16 residues. Germline V gene data show CDR1 as SGDLS and CDR2 as YYNGEE. J lost 3 bases, V lost 0 bases, and 7 bases had no gene match. The CDR3: CASSVEPAGGLYEQYF. The CDR3 DNA is TGTGCCAGCAGCGTAGAGCCCGCGGGGGGGCTCTACGAGCAGTACTTC.

The chain combines TRBV11-3 with TRBJ1-1, with D possibly being TRBD1 (6 bases). The CDR3 sequence is 19 residues long. Germline CDR1 is SGHNT and CDR2 is YENEEA. V dropped 6 bases and J dropped 0 bases, with 26 bases sitting between them. CDR3 amino acids: CASSLKATGWRIMNTEAFF. The CDR3, as DNA: TGTGCCAGCAGTCTAAAGGCCACAGGGTGGCGAATAATGAACACTGAAGCTTTCTTT.

The chain has TRBV3-1 (or the pseudogene TRBV3-2) and TRBJ1-5, with D uncertain. Trimming removed 1 base at V and 0 bases at J, with 16 bases between. The V gene's germline CDR1 is LGHDT and CDR2 YNNKEL (reference sequence). The CDR3 extends over 18 amino acids. CDR3 amino acids: CASSQAPWRENSNQPQHF. CDR3 coding DNA: TGTGCCAGCAGCCAAGCCCCTTGGAGGGAAAATAGCAATCAGCCCCAGCATTTT.

The chain couples TRBV7-9 to TRBJ1-2; unclear D gene. The CDR3 contains 12 residues. Per the germline V gene, CDR1 is SEHNR and CDR2 is FQNEAQ (reference sequence). Between the trimmed V and J ends, which lost 5 bases and 8 bases, there was a span of 12 bases. The CDR3 DNA sequence: TGTGCCAGCAGCCCTAGGAGTTTGGGCTACACCTTC. Encoded protein: CASSPRSLGYTF.

The chain couples TRBV5-1 to TRBJ2-7, with D possibly TRBD2 on 5 matching bases. The CDR3 covers 14 residues. Trimming stripped 4 bases from V and 7 bases from J, with 18 bases between. Per germline, CDR1 SGHRS and CDR2 YFSETQ. CDR3 residues: CASSRTAARGEQYF. CDR3 bases: TGCGCCAGCAGCCGGACGGCCGCACGGGGTGAGCAGTACTTC. Complete variable domain (other parts from reference TRBV5-1 and TRBJ2-7): KAGVTQTPRYLIKTRGQQVTLSCSPISGHRSVSWYQQTPGQGLQFLFEYFSETQRNKGNFPGRFSGRQFSNSRSEMNVSTLELGDSALYLCASSRTAARGEQYFGPGTRLTVT.

This chain uses TRBV7-9 with TRBJ2-7; unclear D gene. The germline V and J ends were trimmed by 4 bases and 7 bases, with 11 bases remaining between them. Germline CDR1 reads SEHNR; CDR2 reads FQNEAQ (reference sequence). The CDR3 loop spans 12 amino acids. The CDR3 coding sequence is TGTGCCAGCAGCTCACACCTGAGGGAGCAGTACTTC. Translated, it gives CASSSHLREQYF.

The rearrangement joins TRBV13 to TRBJ1-3, with unresolved D. CDR1 is PRHDT, CDR2 FYEKMQ, per germline (reference sequence). V lost 3 bases to trimming and J lost 0 bases, with 12 bases between them. The CDR3 consists of 16 residues. The CDR3 DNA reads TGTGCCAGCAGCTTGGAGGGCCGAAGCTCTGGAAACACCATATATTTT. Its translation is CASSLEGRSSGNTIYF.